This T cell receptor (beta chain) is from a study of T cells after yellow fever vaccination. Whole-study results and caveats: Reappearing after the booster were most of the clones from primary vaccination (96% CD4, 88% CD8).

This clonotype was counted between two and nine times. What it recognizes is unknown. The CDR3 is made up of 15 amino acids. V shed 4 bases and J 2 bases; nucleotides not matched to a gene: 5. Germline V gives CDR1 MRHNA, CDR2 SNTAGT. TCRdb itself ran the 5' RACE reads through MiXCR, one entry per CDR3 protein. The sample carries over 300,000 distinct CDR3 sequences, approximately 4% recorded once. The clonotype comes from a man aged 18 to 29 who received the YFV17D yellow fever vaccine. Sequenced material: PBMCs, taken 5 days after the yellow fever booster vaccination. The chain recombines TRBV6-4 with TRBJ2-7, with 10 bases aligning to TRBD2. The CDR3 loop reads CASSVGTSATYEQYF. In DNA form, the CDR3 reads TGTGCCAGCAGTGTTGGGACTAGCGCTACCTACGAGCAGTACTTC.